Described below is a single T cell receptor (beta chain) sequence and its context. Its binding antigen is unknown. The junction shows a germline mismatch at one end, possibly a read error. This entry is derived from a study of CD8+CD57+ T cells in acquired aplastic anemia (dated by TCRdb to 2017 to 2018). Context from the whole study: A mean of about 3 ug of DNA, ranging from roughly 0.2 to 27.4 ug, was extracted from sorted CD4+ and CD8+ cells. An average of approximately 9.8 million reads for CD4+ cells and approximately 12 million reads for CD8+ cells was obtained from healthy donor samples.

The study deep-sequenced TCR repertoires of sorted CD4+ and CD8+ blood T cells from severe aplastic anemia patients and healthy subjects. Ficoll-Paque density gradient centrifugation was used to isolate peripheral blood mononuclear cells. Before DNA extraction, CD4+ and CD8+ T cells were sorted by FACS or by magnetic beads. Overall study outcomes, separate from this receptor: Patients and healthy controls showed no significant difference in CD8+ Simpson's diversity (P=0.060). Roughly 30 CD8+ CDR3 sequences were found to be shared between patients and controls, but these sequences appeared to be highly expressed in patients and within the immunodominant clones of the patients.

Genomic DNA was used as template for profiling of TCR beta VDJ combinations and CDR3 sequences. An Illumina HiSeq 2000 was used for TCR repertoire sequencing. The paper's processing steps were these. TRBV/TRBJ rearrangement plots, CDR3 size and DJ length profiles, and Simpson's diversity index were used to evaluate the repertoires. The most abundant DNA sequence in the deep sequencing data was taken as the immunodominant clone. CDR3 amino acid sequences were screened for sharing across subjects and compared with published repertoires and the VDJdb database. The public reads were reanalyzed by TCRdb: fastp trimming at Q25, MiXCR alignment, in-frame beta chains only. Rows are unified per CDR3 protein, each entry keeping the most common DNA and genes. TCRdb's processing, not the authors' own work, is the source of the V and J calls. Counted in this sample were 200,000 to 250,000 distinct CDR3 sequences; 61% of them appeared once. The ten largest clones capture 25% to 30% of the sample.

The clonotype was recovered from a human donor in good health. Specimen: sorted CD4+, CD8+, or CD8+CD57+ T cells (not recorded which) from PBMCs.

Here the CDR3 is given as CASSPLGDNEQLF. At the DNA level, the sequence is TGTGCCAGCAGCCCCTTGGGTGACAATGAGCAGCTCTTC. The chain couples TRBV9 to TRBJ2-1, with the D segment identity uncertain. The germline V gene sets CDR1 to SGDLS and CDR2 to YYNGEE. Its CDR3 holds 13 amino acids, cysteine through phenylalanine. Only CDR3 DNA is held: 39 bases, read in frame from base 1.